This T cell receptor (beta chain) came from a study of blood T cell repertoires in COVID-19. Overall study: Sources were T cells, B-cell-depleted T cells, or PBMCs; the material itself was cDNA or gDNA.

TCRdb keeps only in-frame clones here, not all; method: immunoSEQ multiplex PCR. The sample holds a few hundred thousand clones, 70% to 90% seen once. This receptor was taken from a woman aged 30 to 39 who had recovered from COVID-19. Sequencing was carried out using peripheral blood.

CDR3 protein: CASSRTVSSEQFF. The CDR3 bases are TGTGCCAGCAGTCGGACAGTTTCTAGCGAGCAGTTCTTC. The chain is built from TRBV6-4 and TRBJ2-1; TRBD1 is a possible D gene (6 bases). This CDR3 region has 13 residues. V was trimmed by 5 bases and J by 10 bases, leaving 15 bases between them. Germline CDR1 is MRHNA and CDR2 is SNTAGT.